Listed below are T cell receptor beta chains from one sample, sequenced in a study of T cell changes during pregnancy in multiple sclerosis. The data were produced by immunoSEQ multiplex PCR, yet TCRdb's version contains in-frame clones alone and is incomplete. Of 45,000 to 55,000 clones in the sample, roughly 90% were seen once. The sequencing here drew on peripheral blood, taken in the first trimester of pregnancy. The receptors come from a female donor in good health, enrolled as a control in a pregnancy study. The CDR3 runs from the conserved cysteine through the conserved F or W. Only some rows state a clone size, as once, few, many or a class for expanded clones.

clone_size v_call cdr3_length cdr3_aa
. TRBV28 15 CASSSTWTENEKLFF
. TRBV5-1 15 CASSSTETSTDTQYF
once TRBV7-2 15 CASSLQSGSTDTQYF
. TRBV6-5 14 CASSHNSIPHEQYF
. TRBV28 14 CASSSQQGDQPQHF
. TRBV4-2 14 CASSQRLRQEKLFF
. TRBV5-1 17 CASSFLGAGGLTDTQYF
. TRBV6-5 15 CASSYFRAGANVLTF
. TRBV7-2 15 CASSLAGGLAYEQYF
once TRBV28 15 CASSPPGQGTYEQYF
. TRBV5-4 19 CASSWGGWSGRTAGETQYF
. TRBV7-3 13 CASSQNGGYEQYF
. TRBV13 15 CASSHAIARQETQYF
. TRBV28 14 CASSFYQGNTEAFF
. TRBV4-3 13 CASSQFSYDEQFF
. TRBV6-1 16 CASSESNRGPNYGYTF
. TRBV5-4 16 CASSPSRTGYYYGYTF
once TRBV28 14 CASSFVAGTDTQYF
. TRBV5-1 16 CASSLPSGGAWETQYF
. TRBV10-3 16 CAISPRTGTSGNTIYF
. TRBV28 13 CASIKGQYNEQFF
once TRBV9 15 CASSVGGRDGETQYF
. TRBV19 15 CASSIRTSTGRPQHF
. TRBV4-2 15 CASSQGQGADYGYTF
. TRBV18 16 CASSPPRLAGAYEQYF
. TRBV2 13 CASSDLDKYEQYF
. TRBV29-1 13 CAALAGVGNEQFF
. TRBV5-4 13 CASSLAGSYEQYF
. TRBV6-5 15 CASSYSLAGYNEQFF
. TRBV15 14 CATRAGGFTDTQYF
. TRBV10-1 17 CASSEGSLSGGYNEQFF
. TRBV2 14 CASSESTNRDRRNF
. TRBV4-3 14 CASSSQGSGNTIYF
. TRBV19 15 CASSSPPGNTGELFF
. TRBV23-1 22 CASSQPFTRTSGRVPIRYEQYF
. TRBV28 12 CASSRLSYEQYF
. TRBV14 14 CASSHSGGTGELFF
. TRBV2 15 CASSSGGSPTDTQYF
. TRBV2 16 CASRGTSGGGTDTQYF
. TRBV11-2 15 CASSRLAAGGDTQYF
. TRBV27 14 CATGRGIGYNEQFF
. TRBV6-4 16 CASSDSNSTVDTEAFF
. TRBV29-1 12 CSVVGGVETQYF
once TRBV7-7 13 CASSSRGGSTQYF
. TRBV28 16 CASSSVEGAAVDEQFF
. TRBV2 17 CASSDGGLSSYNSPLHF
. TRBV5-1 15 CASSSTGATNEKLFF
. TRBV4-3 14 CASSQQLASNEQFF
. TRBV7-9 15 CASIPLAGGRDEQFF
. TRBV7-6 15 CASSNTRGLSNEQFF
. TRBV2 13 CASTGQSSYEQYF
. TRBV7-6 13 CASSLGDSYEQYF
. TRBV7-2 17 CASSLAGRRSNTGELFF
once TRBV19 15 CASRGTDYSNQPQHF
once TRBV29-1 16 CSVTRTGRNGSNTIYF
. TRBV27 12 CATLGQGYGYTF
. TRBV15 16 CATSRERGGGSTEAFF
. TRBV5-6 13 CASREGAHTEAFF
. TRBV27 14 CASSSSPTGNEQYF
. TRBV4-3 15 CASSQNGLVSGELFF